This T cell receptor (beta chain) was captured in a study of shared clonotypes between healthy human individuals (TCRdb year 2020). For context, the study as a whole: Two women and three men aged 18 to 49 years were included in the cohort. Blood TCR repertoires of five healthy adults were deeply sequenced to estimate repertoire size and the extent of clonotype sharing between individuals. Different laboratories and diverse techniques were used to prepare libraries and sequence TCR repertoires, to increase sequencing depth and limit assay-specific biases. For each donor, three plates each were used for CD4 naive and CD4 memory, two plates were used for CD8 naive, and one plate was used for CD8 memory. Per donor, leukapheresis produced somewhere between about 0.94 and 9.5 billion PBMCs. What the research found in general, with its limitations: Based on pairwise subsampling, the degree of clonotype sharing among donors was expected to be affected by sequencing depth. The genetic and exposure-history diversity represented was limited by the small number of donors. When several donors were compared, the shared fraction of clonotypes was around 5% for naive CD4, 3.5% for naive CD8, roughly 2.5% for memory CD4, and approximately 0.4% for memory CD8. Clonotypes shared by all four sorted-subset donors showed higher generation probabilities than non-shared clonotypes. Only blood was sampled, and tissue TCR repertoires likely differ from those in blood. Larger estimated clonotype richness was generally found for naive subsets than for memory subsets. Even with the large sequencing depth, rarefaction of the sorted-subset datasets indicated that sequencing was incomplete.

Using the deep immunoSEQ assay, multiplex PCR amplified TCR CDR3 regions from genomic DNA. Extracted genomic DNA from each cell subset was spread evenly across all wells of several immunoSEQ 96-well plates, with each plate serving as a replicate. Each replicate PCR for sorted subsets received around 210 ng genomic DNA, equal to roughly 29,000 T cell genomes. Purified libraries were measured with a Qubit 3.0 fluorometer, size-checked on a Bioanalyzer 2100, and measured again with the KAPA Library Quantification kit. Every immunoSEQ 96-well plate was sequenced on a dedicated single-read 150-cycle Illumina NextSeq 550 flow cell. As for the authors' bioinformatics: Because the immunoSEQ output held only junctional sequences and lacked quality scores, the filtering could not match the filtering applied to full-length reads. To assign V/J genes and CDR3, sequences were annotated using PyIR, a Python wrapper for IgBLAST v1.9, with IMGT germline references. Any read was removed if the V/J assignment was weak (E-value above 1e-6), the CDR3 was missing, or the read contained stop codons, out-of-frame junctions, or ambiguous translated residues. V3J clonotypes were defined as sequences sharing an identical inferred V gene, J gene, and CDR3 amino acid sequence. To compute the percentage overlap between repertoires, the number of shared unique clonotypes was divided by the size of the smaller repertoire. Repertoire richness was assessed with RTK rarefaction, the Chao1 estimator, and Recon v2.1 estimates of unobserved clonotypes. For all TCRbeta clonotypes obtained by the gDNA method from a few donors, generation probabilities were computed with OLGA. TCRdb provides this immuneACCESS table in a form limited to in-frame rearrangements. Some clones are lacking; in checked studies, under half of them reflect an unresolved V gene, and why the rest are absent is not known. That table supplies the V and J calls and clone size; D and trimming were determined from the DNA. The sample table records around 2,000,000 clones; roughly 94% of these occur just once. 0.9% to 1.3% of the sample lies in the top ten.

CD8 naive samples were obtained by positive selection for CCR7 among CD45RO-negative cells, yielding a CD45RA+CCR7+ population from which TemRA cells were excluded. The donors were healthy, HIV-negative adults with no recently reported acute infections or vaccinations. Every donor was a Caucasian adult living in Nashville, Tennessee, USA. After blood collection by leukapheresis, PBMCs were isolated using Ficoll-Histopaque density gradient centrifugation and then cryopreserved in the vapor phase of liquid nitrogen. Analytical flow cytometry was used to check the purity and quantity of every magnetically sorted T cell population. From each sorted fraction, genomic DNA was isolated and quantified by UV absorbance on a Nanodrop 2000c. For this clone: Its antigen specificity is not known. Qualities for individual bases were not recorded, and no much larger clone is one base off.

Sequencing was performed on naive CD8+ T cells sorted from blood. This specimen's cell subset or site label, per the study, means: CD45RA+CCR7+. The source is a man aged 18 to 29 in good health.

The sequenced DNA is TGTGCCAGCAGTTCGGGGGGGCCCTGGCAGTACTTC. This yields the protein CASSSGGPWQYF. Here the chain combines TRBV7-9 and TRBJ2-7; TRBD2 lines up with 8 middle nucleotides. Its CDR3 holds 12 amino acids, cysteine through phenylalanine. The read is trimmed to its CDR3 DNA, 36 bases read in frame from base 1. CDR1 and CDR2 were assigned from the germline V gene (reference sequence) as SEHNR and FQNEAQ. Germline trimming amounts to 6 bases on V and 9 bases on J, with 7 as the count of junction bases outside the gene matches.